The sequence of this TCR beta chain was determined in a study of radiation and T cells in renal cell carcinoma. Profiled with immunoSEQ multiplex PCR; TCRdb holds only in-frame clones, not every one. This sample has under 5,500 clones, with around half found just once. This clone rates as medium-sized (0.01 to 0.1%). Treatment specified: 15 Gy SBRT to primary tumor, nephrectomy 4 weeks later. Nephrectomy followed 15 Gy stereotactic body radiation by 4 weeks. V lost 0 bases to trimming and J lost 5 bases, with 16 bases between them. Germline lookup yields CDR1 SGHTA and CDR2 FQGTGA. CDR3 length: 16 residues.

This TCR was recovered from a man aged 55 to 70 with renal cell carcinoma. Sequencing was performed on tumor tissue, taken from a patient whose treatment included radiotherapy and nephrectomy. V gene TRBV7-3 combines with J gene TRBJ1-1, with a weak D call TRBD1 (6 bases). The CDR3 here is CASSLTGAAGDTEAFF. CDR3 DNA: TGTGCCAGCAGCTTAACCGGCGCCGCAGGGGATACTGAAGCTTTCTTT. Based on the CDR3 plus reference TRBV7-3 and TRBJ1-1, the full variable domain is GAGVSQTPSNKVTEKGKYVELRCDPISGHTALYWYRQSLGQGPEFLIYFQGTGAADDSGLPNDRFFAVRPEGSVSTLKIQRTERGDSAVYLCASSLTGAAGDTEAFFGQGTRLTVV.